This paragraph reports one T cell receptor beta chain. This clone was counted only a few times. Its cognate antigen has yet to be identified. Within one base of it there is no much larger clone, and no base qualities were kept. The germline V end is reduced by 6 bases and the J end by 7 bases; junction bases left unmatched: 10. From a lookup of the germline V gene, CDR1 and CDR2 are MNHEY and SVGAGI. From its cysteine to its phenylalanine, the CDR3 spans 15 amino acids. Of all the DNA, just the CDR3 is kept, 45 bases in frame from base 1. The trial excluded patients who had a history of autoimmune disease or were on systemic immunosuppression. Peripheral blood for TCR sequencing was collected from all dose cohorts at baseline, on cycle 4 day 1, and on cycle 7 day 1. Samples came from an open-label, multicenter, first-in-human phase I dose-escalation trial of ivuxolimab. Adults with locally advanced or metastatic melanoma, renal cell, hepatocellular, or head and neck squamous cell carcinoma were enrolled in the trial. Before TCR sequencing, CD4+ T cells and CD8+ T cells from peripheral blood were sorted into separate populations.

Genomic DNA was isolated from the sorted cells so that the TCRbeta CDR3 region could be sequenced. The immunoSEQ Assay was used to sequence the TCRbeta CDR3 regions. TCRdb took this table from immuneACCESS and kept in-frame rearrangements with V and J called. Such tables lack part of the clones; where checked against another copy, unresolved V genes explain under half of the gap, and the rest is unexplained. A total of about 63,000 clones appear in this sample, less than 90% of them only once. The ten largest clones capture about 0.82% of the sample. This sample is part of a study of OX40 agonist ivuxolimab in advanced cancers. Regarding the study in general: Ivuxolimab was an agonistic, fully human IgG2 monoclonal antibody directed against OX40 (CD134), a costimulatory receptor. In the dose-escalation cohort, 82.7% of patients were male, and the mean age was around 60 years, with a range of roughly 23 to 85. Of the approximately 54 dose-escalation patients, hepatocellular carcinoma was present in about 20, melanoma in around 15, renal cell carcinoma in 9 and head and neck cancer in 9. Peripheral TCRbeta sequencing was intended to test whether TCR sequence diversity was altered and clonal T-cell expansion was caused by ivuxolimab. Intravenous ivuxolimab was administered to patients every 2 weeks at six dose levels: 0.01, 0.1, 0.3, 1.5, 3 and 10 mg/kg. Patients were allowed to have had prior anti-PD-1, anti-PD-L1 or anti-CTLA-4 therapy, and approximately 39% of the dose-escalation patients had been treated with checkpoint inhibitors. The paper describes the monotherapy dose-escalation part (N ≈ 52 patients) of the phase I trial of ivuxolimab. Partial responses were achieved by three dose-escalation patients, of whom one had hepatocellular carcinoma and two had cutaneous melanoma.

Broad study findings and their caveats: Low levels of normalized T-cell clonal expansion were also seen in some nonresponding patients. Antigen specificity was not determined for the clonally expanded peripheral T cells. After ivuxolimab, CD8+ T cells had more expanded clones than CD4+ T cells on average. In the 0.1-3.0 mg/kg groups, partial responders had among the lowest normalized peripheral clonal expansion, particularly in CD8+ T cells. At doses of 0.1 to 3.0 mg/kg, clonal expansion of both CD4+ and CD8+ T cells in blood was seen between baseline and week 6.

The chain joins TRBV6-5 to TRBJ2-3; TRBD2 aligns with 10 central bases. The sample here was CD4+ or CD8+ T cells sorted from blood, taken in a trial of the OX40 agonist ivuxolimab. This TCR came from an adult with an advanced solid tumor such as melanoma, head and neck, liver or kidney cancer. The CDR3 here reads CASSPLAGGQNTQYF. The DNA sequence is TGTGCCAGCAGCCCCTTAGCGGGAGGACAAAATACGCAGTATTTT.